Sequencing of this T cell receptor (beta chain) was carried out in a study of a mutant IDH1 vaccine in newly diagnosed glioma. Study-level background: Sex among treated patients split roughly 62% male, roughly 40% female; mean age was roughly 42 years. Former treatment meant radiotherapy, temozolomide, or both; the majority had gotten both. Study-wide findings and caveats: Induction of immune responses by the vaccine occurred in about 92% of patients.

Produced via immunoSEQ multiplex PCR; TCRdb's table is partial and in-frame only. This table has around 92,000 clones, 83% appearing once. In the case of this clone: The antigen is not known.

The time point was: baseline, week 1 (first vaccination visit). Treatment here: pre-vaccination baseline after standard-of-care therapy. Donor tumors were new WHO grade 3 or 4 IDH1-mutant, ATRX-lost astrocytomas. Trimming removed 0 bases from V and 2 bases from J, with 11 bases in between. This CDR3 is built from 15 residues. Germline V lookup: CDR1 MNHEY, CDR2 SMNVEV (reference sequence). The TCR sequence derives from a woman in her forties or fifties with glioma. The V call is TRBV27, the J call TRBJ2-7, with D possibly TRBD1 on 6 matching bases. The sample consisted of PBMCs, taken from a glioma patient treated with radiotherapy, temozolomide or both. CDR3 amino acids: CASSLSRTATYEQYF. The CDR3 DNA reads as TGTGCCAGCAGTTTATCAAGGACAGCCACCTACGAGCAGTACTTC.